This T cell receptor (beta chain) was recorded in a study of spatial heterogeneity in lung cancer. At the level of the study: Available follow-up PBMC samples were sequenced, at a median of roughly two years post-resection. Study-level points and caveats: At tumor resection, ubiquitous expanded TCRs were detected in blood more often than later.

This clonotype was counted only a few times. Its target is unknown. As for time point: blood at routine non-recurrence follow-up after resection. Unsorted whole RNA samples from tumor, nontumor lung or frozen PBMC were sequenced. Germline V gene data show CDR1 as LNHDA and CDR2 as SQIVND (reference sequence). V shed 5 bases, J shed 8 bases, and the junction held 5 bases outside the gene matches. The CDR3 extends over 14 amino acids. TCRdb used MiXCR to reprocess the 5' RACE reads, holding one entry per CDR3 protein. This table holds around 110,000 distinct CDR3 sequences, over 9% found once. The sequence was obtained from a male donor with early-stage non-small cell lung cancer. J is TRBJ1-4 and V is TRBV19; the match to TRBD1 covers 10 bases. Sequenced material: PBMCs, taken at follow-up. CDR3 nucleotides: TGTGCCAGTAGTCCCCGGGACAGGGGAGAAAAACTGTTTTTT. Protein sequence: CASSPRDRGEKLFF.